One and the same sample provided the 8 T cell receptor delta chains below, sequenced in a study of γδ T cells in repeated Plasmodium falciparum infection. Flow sorting of PBMC yielded separate Vgamma9/Vdelta2+ and Vdelta2-negative gammadelta T cell populations for bulk repertoire analysis. TCRdb re-called the multiplex PCR reads via CATT. The sample consists of 50,000 to 55,000 delta-chain clones, 1.5% to 2% of them appearing once. Sequencing was done on a sample of gamma-delta T cells from blood. The origin of the receptors is a pool of human donors (malaria-infected and uninfected, not separated).

This clone showed up many times. The protein in TCRdb stems from a much larger clone and differs at residue 11 from this DNA's translation, likely a read error; here the protein is translated from the DNA. V is TRDV2 and J is TRDJ1, with D hard to call. The J gene, not given by TCRdb, was assigned here from a germline match of the nucleotide sequence. Germline CDR1 is GEAIGNYY and CDR2 is EKD. Trimming took off 0 bases at V and 7 bases at J, with 17 bases between the two ends. The CDR3 consists of 15 residues. The CDR3 sequence: CACDTVGTLGGKLIF. The CDR3 bases are TGTGCCTGTGACACCGTGGGAACCTTGGGCGGTAAACTCATCTTT.

This clone was seen a handful of times. Since a far larger clone is one base different, this is likely a read error. Other nucleotide sequences from this sample produce the same CDR3. This chain connects TRDV3 to TRDJ1; TRDD3 matches 10 bases. Since TCRdb gives no J gene, matching the DNA to germline was used here to assign it. This CDR3 has 14 amino acids. Germline V gene data show CDR1 as TVYSNPD and CDR2 as GDNSRS (reference sequence). After removal of 4 bases from V and 8 bases from J, the junction contained 13 bases not matched to a gene. The CDR3 sequence: CASYYWGIGPKLIF. The CDR3 DNA follows: TGTGCCTCCTATTACTGGGGGATTGGGCCAAAACTCATCTTT.

This clone has at least ten counts. One base separates it from a far larger clone, so it is likely a read error. In the same sample, other DNA sequences code for this CDR3. The CDR3: CACDTLLGDTRSSWDTRQMFF. As DNA, the CDR3 is TGTGCCTGCGACACTTTACTGGGGGATACACGATCCTCCTGGGACACCCGACAGATGTTTTTC. The V and J genes are TRDV2 and TRDJ3, with TRDD3 matching over 12 bases. Germline V gene data show CDR1 as GEAIGNYY and CDR2 as EKD. The CDR3 has 21 residues.

Regarding this clone: TCRdb records a much larger clone's protein for this DNA, with a difference at residue 3 that likely arises from a read error; the protein given is the translation of the DNA. V gene TRAV36/DV7 combines with J gene TRDJ1, with 10 nucleotides matching TRDD3. No J segment appears in TCRdb, so it was assigned here by matching the sequence to germline. This CDR3 has 17 residues. Germline loops: CDR1 VTNFRS, CDR2 LTSSGIE (reference sequence). CDR3 sequence: CAAEARGDTTADDKLIF. The CDR3 nucleotides read TGTGCTGCGGAGGCCCGGGGGGATACGACGGCGGACGATAAACTCATCTTT.

This clone was found many times. A read error likely explains this, since a far larger clone differs by one base. The sample carries other DNA sequences with the same CDR3. The chain combines TRDV3 with TRDJ1, with 7 bases aligning to TRDD2. Per the germline V gene, CDR1 is TVYSNPD and CDR2 is GDNSRS (reference sequence). CDR3 length: 18 amino acids. The V gene end was trimmed by 5 bases and the J gene end by 1 base; junction bases not matched to a gene: 22. The CDR3 loop reads CAAGPSHGSPFLTDKLIF. The CDR3, as DNA: TGTGCCGCTGGGCCTTCCCATGGGTCCCCCTTCCTCACCGATAAACTCATCTTT.

This clone was seen a handful of times. The protein that TCRdb holds for this DNA derives from a much larger clone and differs from the translated DNA at residue 5, which likely indicates a read error; the protein shown here is translated from the DNA. The V gene is TRAV38-2/DV8, the J gene TRDJ1; D tentatively fits TRDD2 or TRDD3 (7 bases each). The J gene is absent in TCRdb and was assigned here via DNA matching to germline. CDR3 size: 20 residues. Trimming left V 4 bases short and J 0 bases short, with 28 bases between. Germline lookup yields CDR1 TSESDYY and CDR2 QEAYKQQN. CDR3 DNA sequence: TGTGCTTATAGGGAGCCTTCCTTCGTACTGGGGTCTTCGTACACCGATAAACTCATCTTT. Its translation is CAYREPSFVLGSSYTDKLIF.

Judged by abundance, this clone is medium-sized (0.01 to 0.1%). Other DNA sequences from this sample encode an identical CDR3 as well. The CDR3 reads CAYSLPLILPLGDLLLDKLIF. The CDR3, as DNA: TGTGCTTATAGCCTTCCCCTCATCCTTCCCTTGGGGGACCTACTGTTAGATAAACTCATCTTT. This chain uses TRAV38-2/DV8 with TRDJ1; possible D gene TRDD3, 7 bases. V dropped 5 bases and J dropped 5 bases, with 37 bases sitting between them. The CDR3 runs 21 residues. CDR1 and CDR2 (germline): TSESDYY, QEAYKQQN.

In this sample, this clone turned up a few times. A far more abundant clone sits one base away, making this likely a read error. This specimen includes other DNA sequences encoding the same CDR3. The chain is built from TRDV1 and TRDJ1; TRDD3 matches 13 bases. Germline assignment: CDR1 TSWWSYY and CDR2 QGS. This CDR3 comprises 26 residues. V was pared by 3 bases and J by 0 bases, with 31 bases of the junction left unmatched. The chain's CDR3 is CALGERVRNQYWGIRTLILYTDKLIF. The CDR3 coding sequence is TGTGCTCTTGGGGAGCGGGTCCGAAACCAGTACTGGGGGATACGCACCCTGATCCTCTACACCGATAAACTCATCTTT.